This TCR beta chain was identified in a study of blood T cell repertoires in COVID-19. Study as a whole: The United States, Italy and Spain were the sources of the acute and convalescent COVID-19 samples.

CDR3 length: 15 residues. V shed 2 bases and J shed 7 bases, with 17 bases lying between them. Germline V lookup: CDR1 KGHSH, CDR2 LQKENI. In the original processing: Amplifying reference gene primers gave estimates of nucleated cell counts. TCRdb's copy holds only in-frame clones and misses some; the assay was immunoSEQ multiplex PCR. V, J and clone size reflect that table, while D and trimming were determined from the DNA. Altogether about 23,000 clones are present, roughly 94% being singletons, with the ten largest covering more than 4%. The sequenced material came from peripheral blood. The chain uses TRBV18 and TRBJ2-5; a weak D match, TRBD1 (6 bases). The TCR sequence derives from a woman in her forties or fifties with active COVID-19. The CDR3 DNA reads TGTGCCAGCTCACCAGGGGGCGGCTCCGAAGCGACCCAGTACTTC. This gives the protein CASSPGGGSEATQYF.